This T cell receptor (beta chain) was recovered during a study of radiotherapy plus CTLA-4 blockade in lung cancer. The overall study: Disease control reached under 35%, with objective responses in around 19%.

This CDR3 region has 14 residues. V lost 3 bases and J lost 7; bases outside the gene matches: 6. Germline V gene data show CDR1 as WSHSY and CDR2 as SAAADI. Ipilimumab CTLA-4 blockade and focal radiation were given to patients with chemo-refractory metastatic non-small-cell lung cancer. Clones were sequenced by immunoSEQ multiplex PCR, and TCRdb holds only the in-frame ones, with some missing. Here the sample spans about 62,000 clones, less than 85% being singletons. Findings and limits, study-wide: Peripheral blood showed expansion of tumor-derived TCR clones after radiotherapy and ipilimumab.

As concerns this clone: The antigen is unknown.

This TCR was sampled from a human donor with non-small cell lung cancer who had a complete response to radiotherapy plus ipilimumab. The source was peripheral blood, collected from a patient treated with radiotherapy plus ipilimumab. This chain links TRBV10-2 with TRBJ2-5, with 9 bases fitting TRBD2. This CDR3 reads CASSDTGGGGTQYF. Here the CDR3 DNA reads TGCGCCAGCAGTGACACAGGCGGGGGGGGGACCCAGTACTTC.